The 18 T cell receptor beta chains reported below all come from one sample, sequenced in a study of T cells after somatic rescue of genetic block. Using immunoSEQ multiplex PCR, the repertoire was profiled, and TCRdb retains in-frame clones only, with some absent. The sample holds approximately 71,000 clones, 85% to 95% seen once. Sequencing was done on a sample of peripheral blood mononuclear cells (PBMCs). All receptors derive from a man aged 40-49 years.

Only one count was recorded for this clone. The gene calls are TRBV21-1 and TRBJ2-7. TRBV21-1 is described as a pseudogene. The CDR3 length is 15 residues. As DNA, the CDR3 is TGTGCCAGCAGCAAAGTTCCGGAAATGACCTACGAGCAGTACTTC. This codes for CASSKVPEMTYEQYF.

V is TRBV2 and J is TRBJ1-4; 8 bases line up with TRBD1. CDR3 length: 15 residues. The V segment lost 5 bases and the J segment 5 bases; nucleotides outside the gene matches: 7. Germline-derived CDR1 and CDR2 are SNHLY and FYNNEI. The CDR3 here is CASSSTQGANEKLFF. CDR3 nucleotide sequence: TGTGCCAGCAGTTCCACTCAGGGGGCGAATGAAAAACTGTTTTTT.

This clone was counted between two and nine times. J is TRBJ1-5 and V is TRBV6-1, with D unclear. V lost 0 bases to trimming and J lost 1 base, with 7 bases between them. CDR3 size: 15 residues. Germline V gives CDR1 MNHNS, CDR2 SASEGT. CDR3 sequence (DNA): TGTGCCAGCAGTGAAGCTTACGGGAGCAATCAGCCCCAGCATTTT. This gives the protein CASSEAYGSNQPQHF.

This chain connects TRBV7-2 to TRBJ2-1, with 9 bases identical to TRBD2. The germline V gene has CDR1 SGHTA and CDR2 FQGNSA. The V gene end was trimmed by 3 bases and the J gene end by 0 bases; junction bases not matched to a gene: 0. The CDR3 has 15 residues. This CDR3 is CASSLGLASYNEQFF. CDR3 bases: TGTGCCAGCAGCTTGGGACTAGCCTCCTACAATGAGCAGTTCTTC.

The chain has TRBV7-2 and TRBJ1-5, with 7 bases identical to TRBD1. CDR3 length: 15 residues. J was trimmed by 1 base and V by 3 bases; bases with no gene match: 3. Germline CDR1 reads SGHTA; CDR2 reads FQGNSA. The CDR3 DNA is TGTGCCAGCAGCTTGGCAGGGGGAAGCAATCAGCCCCAGCATTTT. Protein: CASSLAGGSNQPQHF.

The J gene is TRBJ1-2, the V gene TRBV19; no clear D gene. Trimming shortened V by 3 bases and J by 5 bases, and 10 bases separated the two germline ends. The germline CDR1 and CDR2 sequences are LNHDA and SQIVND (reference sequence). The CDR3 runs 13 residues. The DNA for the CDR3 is TGTGCCAGTAGTATTTCCTCGTTGTATGGCTACACCTTC. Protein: CASSISSLYGYTF. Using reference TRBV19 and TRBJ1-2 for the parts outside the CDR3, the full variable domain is DGGITQSPKYLFRKEGQNVTLSCEQNLNHDAMYWYRQDPGQGLRLIYYSQIVNDFQKGDIAEGYSVSREKKESFPLTVTSAQKNPTAFYLCASSISSLYGYTFGSGTRLTVV.

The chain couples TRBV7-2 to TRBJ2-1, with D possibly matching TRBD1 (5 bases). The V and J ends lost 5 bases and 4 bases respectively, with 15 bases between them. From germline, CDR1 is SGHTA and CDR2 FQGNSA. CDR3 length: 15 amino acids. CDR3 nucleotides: TGTGCCAGCAGCAAAAGTAGACAGATATACAATGAGCAGTTCTTC. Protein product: CASSKSRQIYNEQFF.

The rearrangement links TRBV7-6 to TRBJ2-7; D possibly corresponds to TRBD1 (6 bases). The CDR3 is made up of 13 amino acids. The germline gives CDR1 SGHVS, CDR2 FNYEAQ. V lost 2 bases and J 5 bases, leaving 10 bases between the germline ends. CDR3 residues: CASSLSGVDEQYF. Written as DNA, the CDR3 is TGTGCCAGCAGCTTATCAGGGGTCGACGAGCAGTACTTC.

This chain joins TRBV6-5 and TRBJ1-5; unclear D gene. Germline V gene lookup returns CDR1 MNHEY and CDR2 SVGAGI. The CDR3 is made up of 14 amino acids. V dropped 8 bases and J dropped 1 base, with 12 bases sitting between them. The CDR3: CASDRGLSNQPQHF. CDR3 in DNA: TGTGCCAGCGACCGAGGATTAAGCAATCAGCCCCAGCATTTT.

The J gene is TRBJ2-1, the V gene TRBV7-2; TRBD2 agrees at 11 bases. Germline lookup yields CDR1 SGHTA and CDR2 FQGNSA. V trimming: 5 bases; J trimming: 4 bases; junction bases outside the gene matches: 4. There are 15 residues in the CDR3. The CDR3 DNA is TGTGCCAGCAGCGTGACTAGCGGGACATACAATGAGCAGTTCTTC. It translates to CASSVTSGTYNEQFF.

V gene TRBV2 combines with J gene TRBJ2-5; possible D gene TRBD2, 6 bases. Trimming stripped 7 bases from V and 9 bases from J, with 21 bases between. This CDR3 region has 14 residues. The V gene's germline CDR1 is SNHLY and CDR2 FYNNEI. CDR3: CASIPTTAGGAQYF. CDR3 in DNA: TGTGCCAGCATTCCGACTACCGCCGGGGGTGCCCAGTACTTC.

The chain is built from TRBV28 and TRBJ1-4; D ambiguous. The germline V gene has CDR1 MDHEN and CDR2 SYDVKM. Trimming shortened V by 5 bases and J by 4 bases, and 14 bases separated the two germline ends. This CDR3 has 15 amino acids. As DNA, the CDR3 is TGTGCCAGCAGTCCCACCTTCCAGGTTAATGAAAAACTGTTTTTT. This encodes CASSPTFQVNEKLFF.

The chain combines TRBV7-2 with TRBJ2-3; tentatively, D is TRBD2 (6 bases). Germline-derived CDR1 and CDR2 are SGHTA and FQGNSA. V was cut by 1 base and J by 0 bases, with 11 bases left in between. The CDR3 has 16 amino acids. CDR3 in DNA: TGTGCCAGCAGCTTAGACCCGGGACTTAGCACAGATACGCAGTATTTT. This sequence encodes CASSLDPGLSTDTQYF.

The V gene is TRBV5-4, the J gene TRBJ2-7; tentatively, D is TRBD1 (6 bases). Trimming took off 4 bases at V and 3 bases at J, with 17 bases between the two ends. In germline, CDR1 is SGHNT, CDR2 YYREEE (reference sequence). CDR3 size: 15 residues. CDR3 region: CASSLDAARGYEQYF. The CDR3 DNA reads TGTGCCAGCAGCCTTGATGCGGCCAGGGGCTACGAGCAGTACTTC.

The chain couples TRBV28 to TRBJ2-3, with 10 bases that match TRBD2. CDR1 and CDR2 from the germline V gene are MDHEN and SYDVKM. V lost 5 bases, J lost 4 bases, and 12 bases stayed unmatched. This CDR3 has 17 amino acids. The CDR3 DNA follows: TGTGCCAGCAGTCCCTACCCCTTTCTAGCGGGAGCAGATACGCAGTATTTT. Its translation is CASSPYPFLAGADTQYF.

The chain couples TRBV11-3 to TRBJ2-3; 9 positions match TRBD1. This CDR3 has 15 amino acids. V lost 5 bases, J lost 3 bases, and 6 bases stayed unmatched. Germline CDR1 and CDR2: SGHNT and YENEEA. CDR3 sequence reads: CASSTRDRVTDTQYF. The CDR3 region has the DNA TGTGCCAGCAGCACCCGGGACAGGGTGACAGATACGCAGTATTTT.

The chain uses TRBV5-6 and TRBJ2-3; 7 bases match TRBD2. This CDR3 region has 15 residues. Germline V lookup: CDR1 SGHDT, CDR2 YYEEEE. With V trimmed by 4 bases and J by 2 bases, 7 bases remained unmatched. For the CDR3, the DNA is TGTGCCAGCAGCCTTCGGGGGGTAACCACAGATACGCAGTATTTT. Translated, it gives CASSLRGVTTDTQYF.

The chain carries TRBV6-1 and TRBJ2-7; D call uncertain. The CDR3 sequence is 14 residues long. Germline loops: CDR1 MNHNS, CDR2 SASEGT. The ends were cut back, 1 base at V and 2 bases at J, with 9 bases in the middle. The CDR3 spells CASSEVRLPYEQYF. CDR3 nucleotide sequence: TGTGCCAGCAGTGAAGTCAGATTACCCTACGAGCAGTACTTC.